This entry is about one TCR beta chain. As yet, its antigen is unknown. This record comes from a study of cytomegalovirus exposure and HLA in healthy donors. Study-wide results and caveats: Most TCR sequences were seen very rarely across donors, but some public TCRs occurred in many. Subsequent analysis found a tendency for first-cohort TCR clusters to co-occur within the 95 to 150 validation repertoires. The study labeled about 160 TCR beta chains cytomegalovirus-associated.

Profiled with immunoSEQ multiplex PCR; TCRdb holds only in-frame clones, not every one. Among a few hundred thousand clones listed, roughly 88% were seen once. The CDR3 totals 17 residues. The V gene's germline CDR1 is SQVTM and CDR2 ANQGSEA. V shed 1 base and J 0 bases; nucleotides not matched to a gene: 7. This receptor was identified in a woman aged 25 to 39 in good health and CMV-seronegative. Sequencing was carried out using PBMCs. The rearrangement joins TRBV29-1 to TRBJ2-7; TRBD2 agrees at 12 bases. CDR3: CSVEGLAGGPRSYEQYF. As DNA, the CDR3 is TGCAGCGTTGAAGGGCTAGCGGGAGGGCCCCGCTCCTACGAGCAGTACTTC.